This TCR beta chain was found in a study of cytomegalovirus exposure and HLA in healthy donors. The CDR3 is 16 residues long. V lost 1 base, J lost 3 bases, and 13 bases lay in between. The germline V gene has CDR1 MNHNS and CDR2 SASEGT. Primers: 60 Vbeta forward and 13 Jbeta reverse. This table comes from immunoSEQ multiplex PCR, and its TCRdb copy is limited to in-frame clones, with some not included. The repertoire consists of about 120,000 clones, with roughly 80% occurring once and the leading ten covering roughly 2.4%. The TCR was taken from a man aged 25-45 years in good health and CMV-seronegative. V and J are TRBV6-1 and TRBJ1-5, with D possibly TRBD1 on 6 matching bases. Sample: PBMCs. The CDR3 sequence is CASSEGPGAVNQPQHF. CDR3 nucleotides: TGTGCCAGCAGTGAAGGGCCAGGGGCGGTCAATCAGCCCCAGCATTTT.